A selection of T cell receptor beta chains follows, all from one sample in a study of graft-versus-host responses after intestinal transplantation. This table comes from immunoSEQ multiplex PCR, and its TCRdb copy is limited to in-frame clones, with some not included. The table lists about 18,000 clones, roughly 40% of them singletons, with roughly 1% in the top ten. The source material was alloreactive CD4+ T cells from a mixed lymphocyte reaction culture, sampled before intestinal transplant. The receptors stem from a human patient who received an intestinal transplant. Both conserved end residues are part of each CDR3. Fields, in order: J gene, clone size, D gene, V gene, CDR3 protein, CDR3 DNA. D genes are given only for firm matches. Size values are once, few and many counts, or a class for expanded clones, and some rows have none.

TRBJ1-2 | few | TRBD1 | TRBV5-1 | CASSLGDSPNYGYTF | TGCGCCAGCAGCTTGGGGGACAGTCCTAACTATGGCTACACCTTC
TRBJ2-1 | - | - | TRBV7-9 | CASSLEGDILYNEQFF | TGTGCCAGCAGCTTAGAAGGGGACATACTCTACAATGAGCAGTTCTTC
TRBJ2-3 | - | - | TRBV5-1 | CASSPGSSPFTDTQYF | TGCGCCAGCAGCCCGGGCTCCAGCCCCTTCACAGATACGCAGTATTTT
TRBJ2-3 | - | - | TRBV9 | CASSTGGGPGTDTQYF | TGTGCCAGCAGTACAGGGGGGGGGCCCGGGACAGATACGCAGTATTTT
TRBJ1-6 | - | - | TRBV6-5 | CASKVLGDYGSPLHF | TGTGCCAGCAAAGTTCTCGGGGATTATGGTTCACCCCTCCACTTT
TRBJ2-5 | - | - | TRBV7-9 | CASSLGVRARETQYF | TGTGCCAGCAGCTTAGGGGTAAGGGCCCGTGAGACCCAGTACTTC
TRBJ2-1 | - | - | TRBV15 | CATSRDQTSRWQFF | TGTGCCACCAGCAGAGATCAAACTTCCCGCTGGCAGTTCTTC
TRBJ1-5 | - | - | TRBV7-8 | CASSLQGLNQPQHF | TGTGCCAGCAGCTTACAGGGTCTCAATCAGCCCCAGCATTTT
TRBJ1-5 | - | - | TRBV5-8 | CASSLTPSQPQHF | TGTGCCAGCAGCTTAACTCCCTCTCAGCCCCAGCATTTT
TRBJ1-1 | few | TRBD1 | TRBV4-1 | CASSLNDRGATEAFF | TGCGCCAGCAGCCTGAATGACAGGGGTGCCACTGAAGCTTTCTTT
TRBJ1-2 | - | TRBD1 | TRBV11-2 | CASSLPTGADGYTF | TGTGCCAGCAGCTTACCTACAGGGGCAGATGGCTACACCTTC
TRBJ2-2 | - | TRBD2 | TRBV18 | CASSSGETNTGELFF | TGTGCCAGCTCCAGCGGGGAAACGAACACCGGGGAGCTGTTTTTT
TRBJ1-5 | few | - | TRBV6-4 | CASTPLGGLPQHF | TGTGCCAGCACCCCGTTGGGGGGATTGCCCCAGCATTTT
TRBJ1-5 | - | - | TRBV4-1 | CASSQRTTSRAGNQPQHF | TGCGCCAGCAGCCAACGTACTACCTCCAGGGCTGGGAATCAGCCCCAGCATTTT
TRBJ2-1 | few | TRBD1 | TRBV6-5 | CASSYSRDRGYNEQFF | TGTGCCAGCAGTTACTCTCGGGACAGGGGATACAATGAGCAGTTCTTC
TRBJ2-1 | - | - | TRBV5-4 | CASSGPGIRGNEQFF | TGTGCCAGCAGCGGGCCAGGGATTAGGGGCAATGAGCAGTTCTTC
TRBJ2-1 | once | - | TRBV11-3 | CASSLRSPYNEQFF | TGTGCCAGCAGCTTGAGGAGCCCCTACAATGAGCAGTTCTTC
TRBJ2-5 | - | - | TRBV6-4 | CARQAQETQYF | TGTGCCAGACAAGCACAAGAGACCCAGTACTTC
TRBJ1-2 | once | - | TRBV13 | CASSLFTVPRGRLMERNYGYTF | TGTGCCAGCAGCTTGTTTACGGTGCCGAGGGGCCGCTTGATGGAGCGCAACTATGGCTACACCTTC
TRBJ1-3 | - | - | TRBV11-2 | CASAPGGGNTIYF | TGTGCCAGCGCCCCGGGGGGGGGAAACACCATATATTTT
TRBJ1-1 | few | - | TRBV15 | CATSRGEVWNTEAFF | TGTGCCACCAGCAGAGGAGAGGTATGGAACACTGAAGCTTTCTTT
TRBJ2-7 | - | TRBD2 | TRBV6-5 | CASRQGLAAEQYF | TGTGCCAGCAGACAGGGACTAGCAGCCGAGCAGTACTTC
TRBJ2-1 | few | - | TRBV6-6 | CASNPGGLQVYNEQFF | TGTGCCAGCAATCCCGGGGGCCTGCAGGTTTACAATGAGCAGTTCTTC
TRBJ2-3 | - | TRBD1 | TRBV10-3 | CAISGQGNTDTQYF | TGTGCCATCAGTGGACAGGGGAATACAGATACGCAGTATTTT
TRBJ2-5 | once | - | TRBV25-1 | CASSEGVGGTQYF | TGTGCCAGCAGTGAAGGGGTGGGTGGGACCCAGTACTTC
TRBJ2-5 | few | - | TRBV7-2 | CASSLEGGPSETQYF | TGTGCCAGCAGCTTGGAGGGGGGGCCGTCAGAGACCCAGTACTTC
TRBJ2-1 | - | TRBD1 | TRBV9 | CASSVVDRGYNEQFF | TGTGCCAGCAGCGTAGTCGACAGGGGCTACAATGAGCAGTTCTTC
TRBJ1-5 | - | - | TRBV6-1 | CASSSTGVSNQPQHF | TGTGCCAGCAGTTCCACCGGGGTAAGCAATCAGCCCCAGCATTTT
TRBJ2-5 | - | - | TRBV5-1 | CASSTGLIRGQETQYF | TGCGCCAGCAGCACGGGACTCATCCGTGGACAAGAGACCCAGTACTTC
TRBJ1-5 | - | TRBD1 | TRBV7-9 | CASSLTGGNQPQHF | TGTGCCAGCAGCTTGACAGGGGGCAATCAGCCCCAGCATTTT
TRBJ1-1 | few | - | TRBV10-3 | CASSGVMNTEAFF | TGTGCCTCCAGTGGGGTCATGAACACTGAAGCTTTCTTT
TRBJ1-2 | - | - | TRBV19 | CASSMAPRASKYGYGYTF | TGTGCCAGTAGTATGGCCCCCCGAGCGTCGAAATACGGCTATGGCTACACCTTC
TRBJ2-7 | few | - | TRBV30 | CAWIRGAYEQYF | TGTGCCTGGATTCGGGGCGCCTACGAGCAGTACTTC
TRBJ1-5 | medium-sized | - | TRBV7-9 | CASSFEGDQPQHF | TGTGCCAGCAGCTTCGAAGGGGATCAGCCCCAGCATTTT
TRBJ1-3 | medium-sized | - | TRBV10-3 | CAISESTGRNSGNTIYF | TGTGCCATCAGTGAGTCTACAGGGCGTAACTCTGGAAACACCATATATTTT
TRBJ1-5 | - | TRBD1 | TRBV6-6 | CASSYRQGGALGPQHF | TGTGCCAGCAGTTACCGACAGGGAGGGGCCTTGGGGCCCCAGCATTTT
TRBJ1-5 | - | - | TRBV6-1 | CASSNRVGNQPQHF | TGTGCCAGCAGTAACAGGGTGGGCAATCAGCCCCAGCATTTT
TRBJ2-6 | - | - | TRBV7-9 | CASSSRGPVGSGANALTF | TGTGCCAGCAGCTCCCGGGGCCCAGTGGGATCTGGGGCCAACGCCCTGACTTTC
TRBJ1-5 | few | - | TRBV15 | CATSSRERGWNQPQHF | TGTGCCACCAGCAGCAGGGAGAGGGGGTGGAATCAGCCCCAGCATTTT
TRBJ2-3 | - | TRBD1 | TRBV2 | CASSPQGAGDTQYF | TGTGCCAGCAGTCCACAGGGGGCAGGGGATACGCAGTATTTT
TRBJ2-5 | - | - | TRBV5-6 | CASSLGHAGETQYF | TGTGCCAGCAGCTTGGGACATGCGGGGGAGACCCAGTACTTC
TRBJ2-7 | - | - | TRBV6-1 | CASSRLAGTYEQYF | TGTGCCAGCAGTAGGCTTGCGGGGACCTACGAGCAGTACTTC
TRBJ2-1 | - | TRBD1 | TRBV7-8 | CASSNRGRVNEQFF | TGTGCCAGCAGCAACAGGGGGCGCGTTAATGAGCAGTTCTTC
TRBJ1-1 | - | - | TRBV29-1 | CSASRRSEGAFF | TGCAGCGCATCCCGGAGGTCGGAAGGGGCTTTCTTT
TRBJ1-1 | - | - | TRBV29-1 | CSVEVTGLFTEAFF | TGCAGCGTTGAAGTAACAGGCCTCTTCACTGAAGCTTTCTTT
TRBJ2-1 | few | - | TRBV5-4 | CASSLILVGAPNEQFF | TGTGCCAGCAGCTTGATTTTGGTAGGGGCCCCGAATGAGCAGTTCTTC
TRBJ2-3 | - | - | TRBV10-1 | CASSARVGTDTQYF | TGCGCCAGCAGTGCAAGGGTTGGCACAGATACGCAGTATTTT
TRBJ1-1 | - | - | TRBV10-3 | CAISNYTEAFF | TGTGCCATCAGTAACTACACTGAAGCTTTCTTT
TRBJ1-4 | few | - | TRBV18 | CASSEFEGRGEKLFF | TGTGCCAGCTCAGAATTTGAAGGGAGGGGTGAAAAACTGTTTTTT
TRBJ2-5 | - | - | TRBV4-1 | CASSPSVRGETQYF | TGCGCCAGCAGCCCCTCCGTCCGGGGGGAGACCCAGTACTTC
TRBJ1-5 | once | - | TRBV4-2 | CASSQNPRGPRNQPQHF | TGTGCCAGCAGCCAGAACCCCAGAGGCCCCCGGAATCAGCCCCAGCATTTT
TRBJ2-7 | medium-sized | - | TRBV6-6 | CASSFSNYEQYF | TGTGCCAGCAGTTTCTCCAACTACGAGCAGTACTTC
TRBJ2-5 | - | TRBD2 | TRBV6-5 | CASRTSGGAWETQYF | TGTGCCAGCAGAACTAGCGGGGGGGCCTGGGAGACCCAGTACTTC
TRBJ1-5 | - | TRBD1 | TRBV4-1 | CASSQPDRGSPMGNQPQHF | TGCGCCAGCAGCCAACCTGACAGGGGTTCTCCGATGGGCAATCAGCCCCAGCATTTT
TRBJ1-3 | - | - | TRBV29-1 | CSVETQGASTIYF | TGCAGCGTTGAAACACAAGGGGCCTCCACCATATATTTT
TRBJ1-2 | few | TRBD1 | TRBV29-1 | CSVTTGGHGYTF | TGCAGCGTAACTACAGGGGGCCATGGCTACACCTTC
TRBJ1-1 | few | - | TRBV5-1 | CASSLVPPGQNTEAFF | TGCGCCAGCAGCTTGGTCCCACCGGGACAGAACACTGAAGCTTTCTTT
TRBJ2-7 | - | - | TRBV7-9 | CASSLPTLGEQYF | TGTGCCAGCAGCCTTCCCACCCTGGGCGAGCAGTACTTC
TRBJ2-7 | few | - | TRBV9 | CASSAGTRGPYEQYF | TGTGCCAGCAGCGCCGGGACAAGGGGCCCCTACGAGCAGTACTTC
TRBJ1-5 | - | TRBD1 | TRBV4-1 | CASSQDRGNQPQHF | TGCGCCAGCAGCCAAGACAGGGGGAATCAGCCCCAGCATTTT